This is a list of T cell receptor beta chains from one sample in a study of CD8+CD57+ T cells in acquired aplastic anemia. TCRdb fed the reads into MiXCR, producing one record per CDR3 protein. This table has 160,000 or so distinct CDR3 sequences, about 70% appearing once. The sequenced sample consisted of sorted CD4+, CD8+, or CD8+CD57+ T cells (not recorded which) from PBMCs. The source is a human donor with aplastic anemia. CDR3s include the opening cysteine and the closing phenylalanine or tryptophan. The order of the fields is CDR3 length, V gene, clone size, D gene, CDR3 protein. A D gene is named only where the DNA matches it firmly. The listing skips clone size in some rows; elsewhere it reads once, few, many or a size class.

15 TRBV9 . . CASSPTVGGDYGYTF
15 TRBV29-1 . . CSVEVGSRGADTQYF
12 TRBV20-1 . . CSVARGRYEQYF
14 TRBV7-9 . . CASSGPSHTDTQYF
15 TRBV5-1 . . CASSLSGNKNYGYTF
16 TRBV5-1 . TRBD1 CASSLAEGRSGTGHTF
14 TRBV2 many . CASSISVSNQPQHF
16 TRBV19 . . CASSISSNSVGNTIYF
15 TRBV25-1 . . CASSESRQLSEKLFF
16 TRBV4-1 many TRBD1 CASSQAMDRLTDTQYF
13 TRBV7-9 once TRBD1 CASSGQGTGELFF
14 TRBV4-1 . . CASSQLGAWAEAFF
15 TRBV24-1 . . CATSDQVQGRTEAFF
16 TRBV4-3 . . CASSQVRETSTDTQYF
12 TRBV9 few TRBD1 CASGQVNSPLHF
13 TRBV7-9 . . CATTTGGTDTQYF
11 TRBV29-1 few . CSTGTINEQYF
17 TRBV9 . . CASSLRSSLRSTDTQYF
15 TRBV6-2/TRBV6-3 many TRBD1 CASSEGDRAAYEQYF
18 TRBV7-8 . TRBD2 CASSVFTSGGSSYNEQFF
16 TRBV7-6 . TRBD2 CASSPGKGLAGHEQYF
16 TRBV20-1 once TRBD1 CSASGSGQSGTDTQYF
13 TRBV5-1 . . CASSLAGTNEQYF
14 TRBV19 . . CASSISPKNTEAFF
13 TRBV5-1 . . CASRLDSVETQYF
12 TRBV12-3/TRBV12-4 . . CASSLTYQPQHF
14 TRBV7-3 . . CASSPMLGADTQYF
16 TRBV7-2 . . CASSRLVGQLAGTQYF
12 TRBV2 . . CASSVGVYEQYF
15 TRBV9 . . CASSASLRRDTEAFF
15 TRBV7-9 . . CASSQSGYLTDTQYF
13 TRBV28 many . CASSLAANTEAFF
14 TRBV9 . . CASSVGAAPDTQYF
14 TRBV7-9 . . CASSERKDLYEQYF
13 TRBV5-1 . . CASSLLGDYGYTF
13 TRBV24-1 . TRBD2 CAIKAGDAYEQYF
14 TRBV7-8 . . CASSSYATNEKLFF
15 TRBV2 . TRBD1 CASSHDRADNSPLHF
16 TRBV4-3 many TRBD1 CASSQHYRGPYYGYTF
14 TRBV15 . . CATGEDSSNQPQHF
14 TRBV2 once . CASSEQSLGTEAFF
15 TRBV10-3 large . CAISESSVTSHEQYF
13 TRBV10-2 . . CASSKTVTGELFF
18 TRBV7-1 . TRBD2 CASSSPSSEGLESETQYF
13 TRBV20-1 . . CSARDGRETEAFF